Presented here are 25 T cell receptor beta chains from one specimen sequenced in a study of T cells in Graves' hyperthyroidism and ophthalmopathy (dated 2019 in TCRdb). Libraries were built with multiplex PCR. Sequenced on an Illumina HiSeq 2000. Amplification of TCR beta CDR3 regions was carried out from RNA transcripts. For the first round of RT-PCR on the TCR CDR3, the HTBI primer set was used together with the Qiagen OneStep RT-PCR kit. The public reads were reanalyzed by TCRdb: fastp trimming at Q25, MiXCR alignment, in-frame beta chains only. Rows matching on CDR3 protein sequence are summarized as one entry with the most common DNA and genes. The sample table shows more than 450,000 distinct CDR3 sequences, and about 15% are seen once. More than 11% of the sample lies in the top ten. What was sequenced was blood. Receptors were obtained from a woman aged 40 to 50 with Graves' hyperthyroidism.

Written as DNA, the CDR3 is TGCAGTGCTAGAGACCAGGTCTTCTCTGGGGCCAACGTCCTGACTTTC. It translates to CSARDQVFSGANVLTF. The chain has TRBV20-1 and TRBJ2-6, with D uncertain. The V gene's germline CDR1 is DFQATT and CDR2 SNEGSKA (reference sequence). This CDR3 is built from 16 residues. Trimming shortened V by 0 bases and J by 0 bases, and 9 bases separated the two germline ends.

A few counts support this clonotype. The J gene is TRBJ2-2, the V gene TRBV2, with D unresolved. Germline values: CDR1 SNHLY, CDR2 FYNNEI. With 3 bases removed from V and 4 bases from J, the gap between germline ends came to 15 bases. This CDR3 contains 16 residues. The CDR3 protein is CASSEVVILSTGELFF. Here the CDR3 DNA reads TGTGCCAGCAGTGAGGTGGTCATCCTCTCCACCGGGGAGCTGTTTTTT.

In this sample, this clonotype turned up a few times. This chain uses TRBV14 with TRBJ2-1, with TRBD2 matching over 14 bases. The CDR3 runs 16 residues. The germline CDR1 and CDR2 sequences are SGHDN and FVKESK. Trimming removed 4 bases from V and 6 bases from J; junction bases left unmatched: 5. The CDR3 DNA reads TGTGCCAGCAGCCTCCCGGGACTAGCGGGAGTCAATGAGCAGTTCTTC. This codes for CASSLPGLAGVNEQFF.

This clonotype was counted many times. This chain connects TRBV3-1 to TRBJ2-2, with 8 bases aligning to TRBD1. With 3 bases clipped from V and 2 bases from J, the junction kept 8 bases outside the gene matches. Germline V gene sequence: CDR1 LGHDT, CDR2 YNNKEL (reference sequence). The CDR3 extends over 17 amino acids. The CDR3 loop is CASSHVGTGANTGELFF. The CDR3 DNA is TGTGCCAGCAGCCACGTAGGGACAGGCGCTAACACCGGGGAGCTGTTTTTT.

Only a few counts were recorded for this clonotype. The chain is built from TRBV9 and TRBJ2-2; 9 bases are shared with TRBD2. Germline CDR1 is SGDLS and CDR2 is YYNGEE. This CDR3 spans 17 amino acids. After removal of 0 bases from V and 5 bases from J, the junction contained 8 bases not matched to a gene. The CDR3 protein is CASSVVGGRAGTGELFF. CDR3 nucleotide sequence: TGTGCCAGCAGCGTAGTAGGCGGGAGGGCCGGTACCGGGGAGCTGTTTTTT.

This clonotype has just a few counts. This sequence joins TRBV4-2 and TRBJ2-1; the D gene is possibly TRBD2 (5 bases). The CDR3 is 15 amino acids. Per the germline V gene, CDR1 is LGHNA and CDR2 is YNFKEQ. V gave up 4 bases and J gave up 8 bases, with 18 bases separating them. CDR3 coding DNA: TGTGCCAGCAGCCTCGCGGACTCCCTCAGTGATGAGCAGTTCTTC. Translated: CASSLADSLSDEQFF.

In its sample, this clonotype was seen many times. The chain links TRBV2 to TRBJ2-6; D unresolved. Per germline, CDR1 SNHLY and CDR2 FYNNEI. V dropped 4 bases and J dropped 0 bases, with 1 base sitting between them. This CDR3 has 13 amino acids. This CDR3 reads CASSASGANVLTF. As DNA, the CDR3 is TGTGCCAGCAGTGCCTCTGGGGCCAACGTCCTGACTTTC.

Of note for this clonotype: Without the conserved terminal phenylalanine or tryptophan, this CDR3 likely stems from a read error. The chain couples TRBV20-1 to TRBJ1-2; 10 nucleotides match TRBD1. This CDR3 is 17 amino acids long. V was pared by 0 bases and J by 4 bases, with 11 bases of the junction left unmatched. Germline CDR1 and CDR2: DFQATT and SNEGSKA (reference sequence). CDR3 sequence: CSARDPTEGQGSYGYTL. The CDR3 DNA reads as TGCAGTGCTAGAGACCCGACTGAGGGACAGGGGTCCTATGGCTACACCCTC.

At least ten counts were recorded for this clonotype. V gene TRBV27 combines with J gene TRBJ2-5, with D possibly matching TRBD1 (5 bases). With 3 bases removed from V and 3 bases from J, the gap between germline ends came to 11 bases. CDR1 and CDR2 from the germline V gene are MNHEY and SMNVEV (reference sequence). This CDR3 contains 14 residues. CDR3 coding DNA: TGTGCCAGCAGTTTTGGGGCATGGGAAGAGACCCAGTACTTC. It specifies CASSFGAWEETQYF.

This clonotype was seen only a few times. The V call is TRBV7-8, the J call TRBJ2-7; D is unclear. V was clipped by 5 bases and J by 2 bases, with 16 bases between them. This CDR3 has 15 amino acids. The germline gives CDR1 SGHVS, CDR2 FQNEAQ. CDR3 sequence (DNA): TGTGCCAGCAGCCTCGGCGTTAGGACCACCTACGAGCAGTACTTC. This sequence encodes CASSLGVRTTYEQYF.

The chain combines TRBV19 with TRBJ2-1; 9 bases fit TRBD1. The CDR3 sequence is 15 residues long. Germline values: CDR1 LNHDA, CDR2 SQIVND (reference sequence). V dropped 7 bases and J dropped 5; count of bases not matched to a gene: 9. CDR3 bases: TGTGCCAGTACTCCGGACAGGGGAAAGGACAATGAGCAGTTCTTC. Residues: CASTPDRGKDNEQFF.

The table lists this clonotype with many counts. The chain employs TRBV9 and TRBJ2-7, with TRBD2 identical over 8 bases. V trimming: 4 bases; J trimming: 1 base; junction bases outside the gene matches: 7. This CDR3 is 15 amino acids long. Germline values: CDR1 SGDLS, CDR2 YYNGEE. The CDR3 reads CASSPRGGSSYEQYF. The CDR3, as DNA: TGTGCCAGCAGCCCCCGGGGGGGATCTTCCTACGAGCAGTACTTC. Filled out from reference TRBV9 and TRBJ2-7, the complete variable domain reads DSGVTQTPKHLITATGQRVTLRCSPRSGDLSVYWYQQSLDQGLQFLIQYYNGEERAKGNILERFSAQQFPDLHSELNLSSLELGDSALYFCASSPRGGSSYEQYFGPGTRLTVT.

This clonotype was counted many times. This chain uses TRBV15 with TRBJ2-1, with 8 bases lining up with TRBD2. V shed 5 bases, J shed 3 bases, and the junction held 6 bases outside the gene matches. CDR1 is LNHNV, CDR2 YYDKDF, per germline (reference sequence). The CDR3 sequence is 15 residues long. The CDR3 coding sequence is TGTGCCACCAGCGCGACTAGCGATTACTACAATGAGCAGTTCTTC. Translating it yields CATSATSDYYNEQFF.

This clonotype showed up many times. The chain joins TRBV5-1 to TRBJ2-5, with D perhaps TRBD1 or TRBD2 (6 bases each). This CDR3 spans 14 amino acids. The V end lost 5 bases, the J end lost 1 base, and 12 bases lay between the germline ends. Germline V gives CDR1 SGHRS, CDR2 YFSETQ. The CDR3 bases are TGCGCCAGCAGGCGGGACACGACCCAAGAGACCCAGTACTTC. It encodes CASRRDTTQETQYF.

The chain uses TRBV20-1 and TRBJ2-1; 9 nucleotides line up with TRBD2. The CDR3 covers 14 residues. The V and J ends lost 3 bases and 9 bases, in that order; junction bases with no gene match: 9. Germline assignment: CDR1 DFQATT and CDR2 SNEGSKA (reference sequence). CDR3 sequence: CSASWLAGLSEQFF. The CDR3 DNA follows: TGCAGTGCTAGTTGGCTAGCGGGACTCAGTGAGCAGTTCTTC.

This clonotype has at least ten counts. This sequence joins TRBV29-1 and TRBJ2-1, with no clear D. V gave up 4 bases and J gave up 9 bases, with 22 bases separating them. In germline, CDR1 is SQVTM, CDR2 ANQGSEA. The CDR3 is 15 residues long. DNA of the CDR3: TGCAGCGTTGGCTATAGTACTGGGCGTGAAAGTGAGCAGTTCTTC. Protein sequence: CSVGYSTGRESEQFF.

This clonotype came up many times. The V call is TRBV20-1, the J call TRBJ2-3, with a weak D call TRBD1 (6 bases). This CDR3 contains 15 residues. Germline-derived CDR1 and CDR2 are DFQATT and SNEGSKA (reference sequence). Trimming took 5 bases from V and 0 from J, leaving 15 bases between them. Written as DNA, the CDR3 is TGCAGTGCTCTCCGGTGGGGGCTGAGCACAGATACGCAGTATTTT. This translates into CSALRWGLSTDTQYF.

This clonotype was detected ten times or more. This sequence joins TRBV6-1 and TRBJ1-1; D not certain. V was trimmed by 7 bases and J by 0 bases, leaving 15 bases between them. Germline V gene lookup returns CDR1 MNHNS and CDR2 SASEGT. The CDR3 length is 15 residues. The CDR3 DNA follows: TGTGCCAGCACCCTCTACGACGGAATGAACACTGAAGCTTTCTTT. Encoded protein: CASTLYDGMNTEAFF.

In this sample, this clonotype turned up many times. The CDR3 bases are TGCGCCAGCAGGCGGACTAGCGGGAGTATAGGGGAGCTGTTTTTT. It yields the protein CASRRTSGSIGELFF. The V call is TRBV5-1, the J call TRBJ2-2; TRBD2 matches at 13 bases. Trimming cost V 5 bases and J 8 bases; bases outside gene matches: 6. Germline lookup yields CDR1 SGHRS and CDR2 YFSETQ. The CDR3 is 15 residues long.

This clonotype was counted between two and nine times. This sequence joins TRBV27 and TRBJ2-3, with TRBD1 as a possible D gene (5 bases). Trimming cost V 4 bases and J 2 bases, with 10 bases left between them. CDR3 length: 14 amino acids. CDR1 is MNHEY, CDR2 SMNVEV, per germline (reference sequence). CDR3 DNA sequence: TGTGCCAGCAGTTATTGGGGCAACACAGATACGCAGTATTTT. Its protein is CASSYWGNTDTQYF.

The gene calls are TRBV20-1 and TRBJ1-2; TRBD1 matches 11 bases. J was trimmed by 6 bases and V by 2 bases; bases with no gene match: 8. CDR1 is DFQATT, CDR2 SNEGSKA, per germline (reference sequence). The CDR3 has 15 residues. This CDR3 reads CSARNPGQGADGYTF. The CDR3 DNA is TGCAGTGCTAGAAATCCCGGACAGGGGGCCGATGGCTACACCTTC.

This clonotype has a count of ten or more. The J gene is TRBJ2-1, the V gene TRBV13; tentatively, D is TRBD2 (7 bases). Per germline, CDR1 PRHDT and CDR2 FYEKMQ (reference sequence). Trimming took off 2 bases at V and 9 bases at J, with 20 bases between the two ends. There are 16 residues in the CDR3. CDR3 loop: CASSLNTGRRGGEQFF. The CDR3 DNA sequence: TGTGCCAGCAGCTTAAATACGGGCCGAAGGGGGGGTGAGCAGTTCTTC. Based on the CDR3 plus reference TRBV13 and TRBJ2-1, the full variable domain is AAGVIQSPRHLIKEKRETATLKCYPIPRHDTVYWYQQGPGQDPQFLISFYEKMQSDKGSIPDRFSAQQFSDYHSELNMSSLELGDSALYFCASSLNTGRRGGEQFFGPGTRLTVL.

This clonotype was observed many times. This chain links TRBV28 with TRBJ2-7, with TRBD1 matching 8 bases. Losses at the gene ends were 2 bases for V and 5 bases for J; bases not matched to a gene: 5. This CDR3 has 14 residues. Germline CDR1 and CDR2: MDHEN and SYDVKM. CDR3 bases: TGTGCCAGCAGTTTACTACAGGGGGAAAACGAGCAGTACTTC. Its translation: CASSLLQGENEQYF.

In the case of this clonotype: This may come from a read error, since a much larger clone is one base off. V and J are TRBV2 and TRBJ2-3; TRBD1 is a possible D gene (5 bases). The CDR3 spans 12 residues. CDR1 SNHLY and CDR2 FYNNEI come from the germline V gene. Here the CDR3 reads CASNWGTGTQYF. The CDR3 nucleotides are TGTGCCAGCAATTGGGGCACAGGTACGCAGTATTTT.

The J gene is TRBJ2-1, the V gene TRBV7-2; D is ambiguous. Trimming took 4 bases from V and 15 from J, leaving 16 bases between them. This CDR3 is 12 amino acids long. CDR1 is SGHTA, CDR2 FQGNSA, per germline. The CDR3, as DNA: TGTGCCAGCAGCTCACCGGGTGGGGTCCCGTTCTTC. This gives the protein CASSSPGGVPFF.